The text below deals with one T cell receptor beta chain. Its antigen is not identified. The J segment lost 2 bases and the V segment lost 3 bases, leaving 4 bases of the junction unmatched. The CDR3 length is 15 residues. Germline V gene data show CDR1 as MNHEY and CDR2 as SVGAGI. After expansion with viral peptide pools in the ViraFEST assay, antigen-specific CD4+ T cells were sequenced. Culturing for about 9 days preceded CD4+ T cell isolation. Participants each got two BNT162b2 or mRNA-1273 vaccine doses. The sample originates from a study of vaccination effects on CD4 cells after COVID-19. Study-wide findings and caveats: Sampling in the study covered few convalescent patients and included no early post-infection timepoints.

The method was immunoSEQ multiplex PCR; TCRdb's version includes in-frame clones alone and lacks a portion of them. Of around 30,000 clones listed, approximately 68% are singletons. The V call is TRBV6-5, the J call TRBJ2-1; 7 bases fit TRBD1. This receptor was identified in a human donor who received a COVID-19 vaccine. The starting material was CD4+ T cells from PBMCs cultured with SARS-CoV-2 spike peptides, obtained after COVID-19 vaccination. The chain's CDR3 is CASSYRGQTYNEQFF. The CDR3 nucleotides are TGTGCCAGCAGTTATCGGGGACAGACCTACAATGAGCAGTTCTTC.